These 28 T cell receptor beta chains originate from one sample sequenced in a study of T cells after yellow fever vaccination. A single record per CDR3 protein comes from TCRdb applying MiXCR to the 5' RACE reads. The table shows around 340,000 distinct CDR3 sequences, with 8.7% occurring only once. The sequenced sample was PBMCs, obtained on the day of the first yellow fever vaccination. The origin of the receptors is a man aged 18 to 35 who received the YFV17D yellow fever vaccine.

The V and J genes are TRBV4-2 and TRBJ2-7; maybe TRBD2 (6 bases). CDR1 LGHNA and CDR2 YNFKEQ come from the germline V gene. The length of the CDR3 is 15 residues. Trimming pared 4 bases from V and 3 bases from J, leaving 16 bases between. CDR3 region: CASSLGAGQYYEQYF. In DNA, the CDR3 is TGTGCCAGCAGCCTCGGGGCGGGGCAGTACTACGAGCAGTACTTC.

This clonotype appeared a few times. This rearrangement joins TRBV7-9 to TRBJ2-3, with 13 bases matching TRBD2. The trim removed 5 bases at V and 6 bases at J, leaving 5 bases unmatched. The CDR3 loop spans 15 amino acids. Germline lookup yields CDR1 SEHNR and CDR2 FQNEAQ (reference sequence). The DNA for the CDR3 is TGTGCCAGCAGCCCACTAGCGGGGGGGCGGGATACGCAGTATTTT. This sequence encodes CASSPLAGGRDTQYF.

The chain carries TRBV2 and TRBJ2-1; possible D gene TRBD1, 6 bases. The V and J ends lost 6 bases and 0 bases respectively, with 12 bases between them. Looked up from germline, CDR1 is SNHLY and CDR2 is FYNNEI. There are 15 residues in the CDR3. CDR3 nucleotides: TGTGCCAGCAGAGAACAGGGTAGCTCCTACAATGAGCAGTTCTTC. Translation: CASREQGSSYNEQFF. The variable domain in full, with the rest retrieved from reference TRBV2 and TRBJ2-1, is EPEVTQTPSHQVTQMGQEVILRCVPISNHLYFYWYRQILGQKVEFLVSFYNNEISEKSEIFDDQFSVERPDGSNFTLKIRSTKLEDSAMYFCASREQGSSYNEQFFGPGTRLTVL.

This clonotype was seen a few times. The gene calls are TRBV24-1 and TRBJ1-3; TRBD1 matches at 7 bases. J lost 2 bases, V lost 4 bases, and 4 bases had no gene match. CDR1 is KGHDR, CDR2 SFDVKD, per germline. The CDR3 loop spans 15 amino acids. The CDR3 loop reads CATSEDGTAGNTIYF. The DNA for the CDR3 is TGTGCCACCAGTGAAGACGGGACAGCTGGAAACACCATATATTTT.

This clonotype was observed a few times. CDR3 DNA sequence: TGTGCCAGCAGCCGCGGGCGCTACACAGATACGCAGTATTTT. Protein: CASSRGRYTDTQYF. V is TRBV12-3 or TRBV12-4 and J is TRBJ2-3, with D possibly TRBD2 on 5 matching bases. The CDR3 runs to 14 residues. V lost 6 bases and J lost 2, with 12 bases in between.

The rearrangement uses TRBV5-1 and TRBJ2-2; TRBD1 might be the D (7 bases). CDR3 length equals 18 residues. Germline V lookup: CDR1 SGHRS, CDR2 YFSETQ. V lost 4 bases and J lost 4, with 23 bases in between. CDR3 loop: CASSELPSGGGTTGELFF. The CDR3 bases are TGCGCCAGCAGCGAGCTACCCTCTGGAGGGGGCACCACCGGGGAGCTGTTTTTT.

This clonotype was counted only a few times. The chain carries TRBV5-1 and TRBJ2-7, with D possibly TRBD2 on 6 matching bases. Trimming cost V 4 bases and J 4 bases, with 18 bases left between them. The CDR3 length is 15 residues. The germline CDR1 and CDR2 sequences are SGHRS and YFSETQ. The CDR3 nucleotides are TGCGCCAGCAGCCGGAGGGGACGGGGGTCTTACGAGCAGTACGTC. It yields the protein CASSRRGRGSYEQYV.

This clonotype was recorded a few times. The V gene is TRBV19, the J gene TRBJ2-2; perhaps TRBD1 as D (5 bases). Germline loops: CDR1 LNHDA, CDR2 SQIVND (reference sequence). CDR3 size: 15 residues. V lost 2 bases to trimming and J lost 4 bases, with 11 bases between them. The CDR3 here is CASSISRAATGELFF. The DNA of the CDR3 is TGTGCCAGTAGTATATCCAGGGCGGCCACCGGGGAGCTGTTTTTT. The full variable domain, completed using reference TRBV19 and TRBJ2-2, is DGGITQSPKYLFRKEGQNVTLSCEQNLNHDAMYWYRQDPGQGLRLIYYSQIVNDFQKGDIAEGYSVSREKKESFPLTVTSAQKNPTAFYLCASSISRAATGELFFGEGSRLTVL.

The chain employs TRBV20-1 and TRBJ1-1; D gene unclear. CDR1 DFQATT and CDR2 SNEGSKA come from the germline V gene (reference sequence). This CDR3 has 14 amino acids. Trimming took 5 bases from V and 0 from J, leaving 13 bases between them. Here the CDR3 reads CSAFRTGMNTEAFF. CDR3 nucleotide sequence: TGCAGTGCTTTTCGGACGGGAATGAACACTGAAGCTTTCTTT.

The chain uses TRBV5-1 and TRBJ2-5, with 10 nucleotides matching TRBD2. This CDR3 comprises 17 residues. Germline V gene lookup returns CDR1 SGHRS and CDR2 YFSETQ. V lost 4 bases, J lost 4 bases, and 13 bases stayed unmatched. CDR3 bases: TGCGCCAGCAGCCTCCCCGAGCGGGGGGGCCTCTCAGAGACCCAGTACTTC. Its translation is CASSLPERGGLSETQYF.

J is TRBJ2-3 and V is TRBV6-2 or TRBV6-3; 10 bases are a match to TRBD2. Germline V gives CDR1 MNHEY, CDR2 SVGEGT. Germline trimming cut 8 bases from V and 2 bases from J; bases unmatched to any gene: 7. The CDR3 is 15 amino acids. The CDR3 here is CASWALAGATDTQYF. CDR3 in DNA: TGTGCCAGCTGGGCCCTAGCGGGGGCCACAGATACGCAGTATTTT.

The CDR3 loop is CASSFGTEETQYF. For the CDR3, the DNA is TGTGCCAGCAGCTTCGGGACAGAAGAGACCCAGTACTTC. The chain links TRBV7-3 to TRBJ2-5; 7 bases agree with TRBD1. In germline, CDR1 is SGHTA, CDR2 FQGTGA. The CDR3 extends over 13 amino acids. Losses at the gene ends were 3 bases for V and 3 bases for J; bases not matched to a gene: 1.

In DNA form, the CDR3 reads TGCGCCAGCAGCCAAGACCGACAGGGGAGGACTGAAGCTTTCTTT. Its protein is CASSQDRQGRTEAFF. The rearrangement uses TRBV4-3 and TRBJ1-1; TRBD1 aligns across 8 bases. V lost 0 bases and J lost 5; bases outside the gene matches: 5. Germline loops: CDR1 LGHNA, CDR2 YSLEER. The CDR3 is 15 residues long.

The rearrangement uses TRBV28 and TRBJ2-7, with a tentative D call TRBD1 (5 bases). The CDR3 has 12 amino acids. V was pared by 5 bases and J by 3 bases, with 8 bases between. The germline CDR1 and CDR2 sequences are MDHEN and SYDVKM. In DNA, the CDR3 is TGTGCCAGCAGTCTGGACAACTACGAGCAGTACGTC. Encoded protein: CASSLDNYEQYV.

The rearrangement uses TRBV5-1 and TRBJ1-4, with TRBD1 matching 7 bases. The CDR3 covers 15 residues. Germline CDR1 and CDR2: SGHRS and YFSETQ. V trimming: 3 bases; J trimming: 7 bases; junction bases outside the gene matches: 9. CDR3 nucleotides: TGCGCCAGCAGCTCAACAGGGGCCTCGGGTGAAAAACTGTTTTTT. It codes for CASSSTGASGEKLFF.

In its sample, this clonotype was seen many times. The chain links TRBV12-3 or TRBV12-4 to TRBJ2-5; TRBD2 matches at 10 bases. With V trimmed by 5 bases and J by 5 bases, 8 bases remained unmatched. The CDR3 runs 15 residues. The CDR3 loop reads CASSPGTSDRETQYF. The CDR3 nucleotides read TGTGCCAGCAGTCCCGGGACTAGCGATAGGGAGACCCAGTACTTC.

CDR3 nucleotides: TGCGCCAGCAGCCAAGCTAGCGGGGGGGACACAGATACGCAGTATTTT. The encoded protein is CASSQASGGDTDTQYF. This rearrangement joins TRBV4-3 to TRBJ2-3; TRBD2 matches 12 bases. The CDR3 is 16 amino acids. CDR1 and CDR2 from the germline V gene are LGHNA and YSLEER. After removal of 1 base from V and 2 bases from J, the junction contained 1 base not matched to a gene.

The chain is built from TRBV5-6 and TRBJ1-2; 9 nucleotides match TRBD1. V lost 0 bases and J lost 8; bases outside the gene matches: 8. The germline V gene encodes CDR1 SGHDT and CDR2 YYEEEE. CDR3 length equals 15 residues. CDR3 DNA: TGTGCCAGCAGCTTGGGAAACTACAGGGGGCCCGGCTACACCTTC. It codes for CASSLGNYRGPGYTF.

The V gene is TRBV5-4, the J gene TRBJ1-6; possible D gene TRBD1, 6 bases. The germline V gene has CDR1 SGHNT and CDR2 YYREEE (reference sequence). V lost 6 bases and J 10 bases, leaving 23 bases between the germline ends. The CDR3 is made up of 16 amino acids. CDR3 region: CASTRGGDAFGSPLHF. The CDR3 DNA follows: TGTGCCAGCACCCGGGGGGGCGACGCGTTTGGATCACCCCTCCACTTT.

CDR3 coding DNA: TGTGCCACACACAGTCAGAGGAGCACTGAAGCTTTCTTT. This encodes CATHSQRSTEAFF. The genes are TRBV5-4 and TRBJ1-1; D is unclear. Trimming shortened V by 9 bases and J by 4 bases, and 16 bases separated the two germline ends. The CDR3 has 13 residues. The V gene's germline CDR1 is SGHNT and CDR2 YYREEE (reference sequence).

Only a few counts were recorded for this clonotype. CDR3 bases: TGTGCCAGCAGCCAATTAGGGGCCTACAATGAGCAGTTCTTC. It specifies CASSQLGAYNEQFF. The chain recombines TRBV7-8 with TRBJ2-1, with D possibly being TRBD1 (5 bases). This CDR3 is built from 14 residues. CDR1 SGHVS and CDR2 FQNEAQ come from the germline V gene. The ends were cut back, 5 bases at V and 2 bases at J, with 10 bases in the middle. Full variable domain (remainder filled in from reference TRBV7-8 and TRBJ2-1): GAGVSQSPRYKVAKRGQDVALRCDPISGHVSLFWYQQALGQGPEFLTYFQNEAQLDKSGLPSDRFFAERPEGSVSTLKIQRTQQEDSAVYLCASSQLGAYNEQFFGPGTRLTVL.

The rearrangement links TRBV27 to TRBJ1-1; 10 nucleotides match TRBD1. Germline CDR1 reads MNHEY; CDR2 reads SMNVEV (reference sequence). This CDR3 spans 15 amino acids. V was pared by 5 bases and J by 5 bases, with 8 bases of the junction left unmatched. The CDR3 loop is CASSLTGGARTEAFF. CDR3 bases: TGTGCCAGCAGTCTGACAGGGGGCGCAAGGACTGAAGCTTTCTTT.

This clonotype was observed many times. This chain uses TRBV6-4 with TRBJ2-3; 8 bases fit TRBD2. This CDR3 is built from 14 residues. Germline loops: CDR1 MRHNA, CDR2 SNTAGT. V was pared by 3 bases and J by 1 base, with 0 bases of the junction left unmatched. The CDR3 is CASSERGGTDTQYF. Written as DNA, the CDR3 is TGTGCCAGCAGTGAGCGGGGGGGCACAGATACGCAGTATTTT.

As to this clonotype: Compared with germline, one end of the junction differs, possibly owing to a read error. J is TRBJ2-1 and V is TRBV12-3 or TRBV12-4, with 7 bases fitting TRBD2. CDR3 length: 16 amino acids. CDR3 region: CASSLAGGRITNEQFF. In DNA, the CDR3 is TGTGCCAGCAGCTTAGCGGGCGGAAGAATCACCAATGAGCAGTTCTTC.

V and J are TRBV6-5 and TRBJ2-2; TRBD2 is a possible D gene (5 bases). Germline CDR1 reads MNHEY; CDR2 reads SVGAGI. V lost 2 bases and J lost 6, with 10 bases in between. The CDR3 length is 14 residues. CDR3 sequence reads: CASSYARDAGELFF. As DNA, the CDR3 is TGTGCCAGCAGTTACGCGAGGGATGCCGGGGAGCTGTTTTTT.

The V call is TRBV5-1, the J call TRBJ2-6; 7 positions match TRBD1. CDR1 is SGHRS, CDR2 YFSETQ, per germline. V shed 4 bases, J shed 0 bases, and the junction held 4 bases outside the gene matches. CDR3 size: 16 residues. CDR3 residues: CASSGTVGSGANVLTF. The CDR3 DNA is TGCGCCAGCAGCGGGACAGTGGGCTCTGGGGCCAACGTCCTGACTTTC.

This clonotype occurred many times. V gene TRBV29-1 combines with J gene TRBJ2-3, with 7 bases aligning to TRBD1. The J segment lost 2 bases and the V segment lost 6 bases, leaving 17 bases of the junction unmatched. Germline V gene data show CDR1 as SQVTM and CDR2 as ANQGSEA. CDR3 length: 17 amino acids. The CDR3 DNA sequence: TGCAGCGTACGACAGGGTCTCTTTCCGAGCGACACAGATACGCAGTATTTT. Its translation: CSVRQGLFPSDTDTQYF.

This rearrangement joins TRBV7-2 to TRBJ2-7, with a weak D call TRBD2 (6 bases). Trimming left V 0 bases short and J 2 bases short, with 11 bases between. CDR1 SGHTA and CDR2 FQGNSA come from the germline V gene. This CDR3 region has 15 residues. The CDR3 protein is CASSLAQGGPYEQYF. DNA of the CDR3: TGTGCCAGCAGCTTAGCGCAGGGAGGCCCCTACGAGCAGTACTTC. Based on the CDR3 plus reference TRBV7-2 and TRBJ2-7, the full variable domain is GAGVSQSPSNKVTEKGKDVELRCDPISGHTALYWYRQSLGQGLEFLIYFQGNSAPDKSGLPSDRFSAERTGGSVSTLTIQRTQQEDSAVYLCASSLAQGGPYEQYFGPGTRLTVT.